The source of this T cell receptor beta chain is a study of cytomegalovirus exposure and HLA in healthy donors. Study-wide context: The study's early data release held 75 million to 95 million unique TCRs from HLA-typed donors. Out of 300 to 500 genotyped donors, 81% belonged to the Caucasian-associated ancestry cluster.

Details on this clone: The antigen remains unidentified. The germline gene is not matched at one end of the junction; a read error may be the cause.

Both 60 Vbeta primers and 13 Jbeta primers went into the PCR. Profiling relied on immunoSEQ multiplex PCR, and the TCRdb table lists in-frame clones only, not all of them. The sample carries around 130,000 clones, around four fifths recorded once. The study's findings and limits: While the bulk of TCR sequences proved rare, some public TCRs turned up in many donors. Immune exposure information available was restricted to CMV serostatus.

The CDR3 has 18 amino acids. Germline V CDR1 and CDR2: SSHAT, FNYEAQ (reference sequence). This TCR was sampled from a woman aged 40 to 50 in good health and CMV-seropositive. The sequencing input was PBMCs. J is TRBJ2-2 and V is TRBV7-7, with 9 bases that match TRBD2. DNA for the CDR3: TGTGCTAGCAGCCCCATAACCCGAGGGACTAGCCGGAGTTGGGAGCTGTTTTTT. Its protein product is CASSPITRGTSRSWELFF.